Presented here are 14 T cell receptor beta chains from one specimen sequenced in a study of response to subunit inactivated influenza vaccine. MiXCR, run by TCRdb on the RT-PCR reads, gives a single entry per CDR3 protein. The sample has under 200,000 distinct CDR3 sequences, about an eighth seen once. The same sample was also studied in work on T cells expressing NK-cell markers. That publication notes: 5'RACE template switching with UMIs generated TCR beta cDNA.

Specimen: CD8+ T cells sorted from PBMCs, collected about 11 days after vaccination. These TCRs come from a man between 45 and 60 years old who received an inactivated influenza vaccine.

In its sample, this clonotype was seen a few times. The chain joins TRBV6-1 to TRBJ1-5, with a weak D call TRBD1 (6 bases). Trimming cost V 6 bases and J 5 bases, with 17 bases left between them. The CDR3 has 15 residues. Germline V lookup: CDR1 MNHNS, CDR2 SASEGT. DNA for the CDR3: TGTGCCAGCAGCCAAGGGGGGATTTCTGATCAGCCCCAGCATTTT. As protein: CASSQGGISDQPQHF.

This clonotype was observed a few times. The chain couples TRBV6-2 or TRBV6-3 to TRBJ1-5; D is possibly TRBD1 (5 bases). V lost 6 bases to trimming and J lost 6 bases, with 12 bases between them. The germline V gene encodes CDR1 MNHEY and CDR2 SVGEGT. This CDR3 contains 13 residues. The CDR3 nucleotides are TGTGCCAGCAGCACTGGACAATTTCAGCCCCAGCATTTT. This translates into CASSTGQFQPQHF.

The rearrangement links TRBV10-3 to TRBJ2-5; possible D gene TRBD1, 6 bases. The germline V gene has CDR1 ENHRY and CDR2 SYGVKD. This CDR3 has 20 residues. The ends were cut back, 0 bases at V and 2 bases at J, with 25 bases in the middle. CDR3 sequence: CAISESGDNTVSEGQETQYF. The CDR3 DNA sequence: TGTGCCATCAGTGAGTCGGGGGACAATACCGTCTCGGAAGGGCAAGAGACCCAGTACTTC.

V gene TRBV14 combines with J gene TRBJ2-3, with D possibly called TRBD1 or TRBD2 (6 bases each). CDR1 and CDR2 from the germline V gene are SGHDN and FVKESK. This CDR3 has 16 amino acids. Trimming pared 2 bases from V and 2 bases from J, leaving 14 bases between. Here the CDR3 reads CASSQFKGGSTDTQYF. DNA for the CDR3: TGTGCCAGCAGCCAATTCAAGGGGGGCTCCACAGATACGCAGTATTTT.

The chain recombines TRBV10-3 with TRBJ2-1; 8 bases map to TRBD1. This CDR3 is 16 amino acids long. From germline, CDR1 is ENHRY and CDR2 SYGVKD. The V gene end was trimmed by 6 bases and the J gene end by 7 bases; junction bases not matched to a gene: 14. The CDR3 spells CAIRVTGGTGLNEQFF. CDR3 in DNA: TGTGCCATCAGGGTCACAGGGGGTACCGGATTGAATGAGCAGTTCTTC.

This clonotype occurred a few times. The chain is built from TRBV20-1 and TRBJ2-1, with D perhaps given as TRBD1 or TRBD2 (5 bases each). Trimming cost V 8 bases and J 3 bases, with 14 bases left between them. CDR1 is DFQATT and CDR2 is SNEGSKA in the germline V gene (reference sequence). The CDR3 length is 13 residues. DNA for the CDR3: TGCAGTTACGGGGACCCCCTCTACAATGAGCAGTTCTTC. Its protein is CSYGDPLYNEQFF.

This clonotype was counted ten times or more. This sequence joins TRBV7-2 and TRBJ2-3; the D is unclear. Per germline, CDR1 SGHTA and CDR2 FQGNSA. The CDR3 has 13 amino acids. The V and J ends lost 5 bases and 4 bases respectively, with 10 bases between them. CDR3 loop: CASSPYRADTQYF. The CDR3 DNA sequence: TGTGCCAGCAGCCCGTATAGGGCAGATACGCAGTATTTT.

This clonotype was seen a handful of times. V gene TRBV5-1 combines with J gene TRBJ2-7, with 11 nucleotides matching TRBD2. This CDR3 is built from 17 residues. The ends lost 9 bases at V and 3 bases at J; junction bases unmatched: 17. The germline V gene encodes CDR1 SGHRS and CDR2 YFSETQ. The DNA of the CDR3 is TGCGCCATCCCCCGGAATTTACTAGCGGGAGAGTTCTACGAGCAGTACTTC. Translating it yields CAIPRNLLAGEFYEQYF.

J is TRBJ2-7 and V is TRBV27; 7 bases agree with TRBD1. Germline V gives CDR1 MNHEY, CDR2 SMNVEV (reference sequence). This CDR3 is 15 amino acids long. Losses at the gene ends were 2 bases for V and 4 bases for J; bases not matched to a gene: 8. The CDR3 sequence: CASSLLGQALYEQYF. The CDR3 coding sequence is TGTGCCAGCAGTTTACTCGGACAGGCCCTATACGAGCAGTACTTC.

The chain carries TRBV4-3 and TRBJ1-2; 8 nucleotides align to TRBD1. J gave up 2 bases and V 2 bases, and 1 base lay outside the gene matches. Germline values: CDR1 LGHNA, CDR2 YSLEER. This CDR3 has 14 amino acids. CDR3 protein: CASSQWTGNYGYTF. CDR3 DNA sequence: TGCGCCAGCAGCCAATGGACAGGGAACTATGGCTACACCTTC.

This chain connects TRBV7-9 to TRBJ2-5, with TRBD1 as a possible D gene (7 bases). Germline loops: CDR1 SEHNR, CDR2 FQNEAQ (reference sequence). The CDR3 has 15 amino acids. Trimming left V 5 bases short and J 5 bases short, with 18 bases between. This chain's CDR3 is CASSPPSRGAETQYF. CDR3 in DNA: TGTGCCAGCAGCCCCCCCAGCAGGGGGGCCGAGACCCAGTACTTC.

This clonotype was detected a few times. This sequence joins TRBV20-1 and TRBJ2-1; 12 bases map to TRBD2. V lost 1 base, J lost 3 bases, and 7 bases stayed unmatched. The CDR3 has 17 residues. Germline V gene data show CDR1 as DFQATT and CDR2 as SNEGSKA (reference sequence). The CDR3 DNA sequence: TGCAGTGCTAGAGCATGGACTAGCGGGGCCCTCTACAATGAGCAGTTCTTC. It translates to CSARAWTSGALYNEQFF.

There are a few counts of this clonotype. The chain recombines TRBV7-9 with TRBJ1-1; D is unclear. Trimming took off 2 bases at V and 1 base at J, with 11 bases between the two ends. This CDR3 is 15 amino acids long. The V gene's germline CDR1 is SEHNR and CDR2 FQNEAQ (reference sequence). CDR3 nucleotides: TGTGCCAGCAGCTTAATCGGTACGCCGAACACTGAAGCTTTCTTT. Amino acid sequence: CASSLIGTPNTEAFF. Variable domain in full (rest from reference TRBV7-9 and TRBJ1-1): DTGVSQNPRHKITKRGQNVTFRCDPISEHNRLYWYRQTLGQGPEFLTYFQNEAQLEKSRLLSDRFSAERPKGSFSTLEIQRTEQGDSAMYLCASSLIGTPNTEAFFGQGTRLTVV.

The chain uses TRBV5-5 and TRBJ2-3; D remains unclear. Trimming pared 4 bases from V and 6 bases from J, leaving 21 bases between. The CDR3 length is 16 residues. CDR1 is SGHKS, CDR2 YYEKEE, per germline (reference sequence). CDR3 nucleotide sequence: TGTGCCAGCAGCAGCAGACCCGTTGGCGGCCAGGATACGCAGTATTTT. Its protein is CASSSRPVGGQDTQYF.